What follows are 11 T cell receptor beta chains derived from one specimen sequenced in a study of blood T cells in healthy people across ages. A second roughly 6 to 12 cycle PCR used barcoded and J-beta primers. One entry per CDR3 protein results from TCRdb running MiXCR on the 5' RACE reads. This sample has approximately 790,000 distinct CDR3 sequences, with about 59% found just once. Sequencing used blood. Every receptor here comes from a young man in good health.

This clonotype appeared once. This chain links TRBV20-1 with TRBJ1-2; D may be TRBD1 (6 bases). Between the trimmed V and J ends, which lost 6 bases and 8 bases, there was a span of 13 bases. Germline CDR1 reads DFQATT; CDR2 reads SNEGSKA (reference sequence). The CDR3 is 11 amino acids. The CDR3 coding sequence is TGCAGTGCCCAGGGACAAGGAGGCTACACCTTC. Protein sequence: CSAQGQGGYTF.

The chain couples TRBV5-5 to TRBJ2-7; TRBD1 matches at 8 bases. V was clipped by 5 bases and J by 0 bases; unmatched bases: 4. This CDR3 is 14 amino acids long. Germline V gene sequence: CDR1 SGHKS, CDR2 YYEKEE (reference sequence). CDR3 sequence (DNA): TGTGCCAGCAGGGGACAGGTTAACTCCTACGAGCAGTACTTC. Amino acids: CASRGQVNSYEQYF.

The chain recombines TRBV6-2 or TRBV6-3 with TRBJ1-2; D gene uncertain. The CDR3 sequence is 11 residues long. Germline CDR1 and CDR2: MNHEY and SVGEGT. The V end was cut by 4 bases, the J end by 8 bases, with 8 bases between. CDR3: CASSFGVGYTF. CDR3 nucleotide sequence: TGTGCCAGCAGTTTCGGCGTCGGCTACACCTTC.

V is TRBV3-1 and J is TRBJ1-2, with a tentative D call TRBD1 (6 bases). Per the germline V gene, CDR1 is LGHDT and CDR2 is YNNKEL (reference sequence). Trimming took 0 bases from V and 4 from J, leaving 12 bases between them. CDR3 length equals 15 residues. The CDR3 DNA follows: TGTGCCAGCAGCCAAGATCTTGCAGGGGTCTATGGCTACACCTTC. It is translated as CASSQDLAGVYGYTF.

V and J are TRBV30 and TRBJ1-6, with a weak D call TRBD1 (5 bases). The V gene lost 5 bases and the J gene lost 7 bases, with 15 bases spanning the gap. Germline V gene lookup returns CDR1 GTSNPN and CDR2 SVGIG (reference sequence). CDR3 size: 14 residues. The CDR3 loop reads CAWRPGTENSPLHF. The DNA for the CDR3 is TGTGCCTGGCGTCCCGGGACGGAGAATTCACCCCTCCACTTT.

The V call is TRBV11-2, the J call TRBJ2-7, with TRBD1 matching 10 bases. From germline, CDR1 is SGHAT and CDR2 FQNNGV. The ends lost 3 bases at V and 3 bases at J; junction bases unmatched: 8. The CDR3 length is 16 residues. The CDR3, as DNA: TGTGCCAGCAGCTTTGGGACAGGGGAAGGCTACTACGAGCAGTACTTC. This gives the protein CASSFGTGEGYYEQYF.

This clonotype was seen only once. This chain joins TRBV7-9 and TRBJ1-1, with D unresolved. This CDR3 is 13 amino acids long. V dropped 3 bases and J dropped 2 bases, with 7 bases sitting between them. Per the germline V gene, CDR1 is SEHNR and CDR2 is FQNEAQ (reference sequence). The CDR3 DNA reads TGTGCCAGCAGCTTCAACCAAAACACTGAAGCTTTCTTT. Amino acids: CASSFNQNTEAFF.

This rearrangement joins TRBV2 to TRBJ2-2; D is uncertain. Germline values: CDR1 SNHLY, CDR2 FYNNEI. The CDR3 is 12 residues long. The V end was cut by 10 bases, the J end by 3 bases, with 9 bases between. CDR3 residues: CAKNSYTGELFF. CDR3 sequence (DNA): TGTGCCAAAAACAGCTACACCGGGGAGCTGTTTTTT.

CDR3 sequence (DNA): TGTGCCAGCAGCACAGGGGAAGAGACCCAGTTCTTC. This sequence encodes CASSTGEETQFF. The rearrangement joins TRBV6-2 or TRBV6-3 to TRBJ2-1; 7 nucleotides align to TRBD1. The CDR3 has 12 amino acids. The germline V gene has CDR1 MNHEY and CDR2 SVGEGT. V shed 6 bases, J shed 13 bases, and the junction held 9 bases outside the gene matches.

This chain links TRBV9 with TRBJ2-7; D remains unclear. Trimming removed 0 bases from V and 4 bases from J, with 14 bases in between. CDR3 length equals 15 residues. Germline CDR1 and CDR2: SGDLS and YYNGEE. CDR3 sequence: CASSVDPAKGYEQYF. The CDR3 region has the DNA TGTGCCAGCAGCGTAGATCCAGCTAAAGGTTACGAGCAGTACTTC.

This clonotype was recorded only once. The chain has TRBV3-1 and TRBJ2-4, with 9 nucleotides matching TRBD2. There are 18 residues in the CDR3. From germline, CDR1 is LGHDT and CDR2 YNNKEL (reference sequence). The V segment lost 5 bases and the J segment 0 bases; nucleotides outside the gene matches: 11. This CDR3 reads CASSGVSGGYLAKNIQYF. The CDR3, as DNA: TGTGCCAGCAGCGGGGTTAGCGGGGGTTATCTAGCCAAAAACATTCAGTACTTC.